A single sample gave rise to the 17 T cell receptor beta chains below, sequenced in a study of shared clonotypes between healthy human individuals. The method was immunoSEQ multiplex PCR; TCRdb's version includes in-frame clones alone and lacks a portion of them. The table shows millions of clones, with more than 80% occurring only once. The specimen was naive CD4+ T cells sorted from blood. The subset denotes: CD45RA+ positively selected. These receptors all come from a man between 18 and 29 years old in good health.

This clone was seen a handful of times. This chain joins TRBV5-1 and TRBJ2-1, with 9 positions matching TRBD2. This CDR3 has 16 residues. From germline, CDR1 is SGHRS and CDR2 YFSETQ. Losses at the gene ends were 4 bases for V and 6 bases for J; bases not matched to a gene: 11. This CDR3 reads CASSPGGSGSGNEQFF. CDR3 bases: TGCGCCAGCAGCCCAGGGGGTAGCGGGAGCGGCAATGAGCAGTTCTTC.

This rearrangement joins TRBV15 to TRBJ2-3, with TRBD1 matching over 12 bases. CDR1 and CDR2 from the germline V gene are LNHNV and YYDKDF (reference sequence). With 5 bases clipped from V and 3 bases from J, the junction kept 6 bases outside the gene matches. The CDR3 loop spans 16 amino acids. The CDR3 region is CATSSGQGAATDTQYF. For the CDR3, the DNA is TGTGCCACCAGCTCGGGACAGGGGGCGGCTACAGATACGCAGTATTTT.

With respect to this clone: The same CDR3 can be traced to other DNA sequences in this sample. This chain uses TRBV7-9 with TRBJ2-7; D is tentatively TRBD1 or TRBD2 (5 bases each). The germline V gene encodes CDR1 SEHNR and CDR2 FQNEAQ (reference sequence). Trimming took off 0 bases at V and 5 bases at J, with 8 bases between the two ends. The CDR3 totals 13 residues. The CDR3 is CASSLAGEHEQYF. The DNA of the CDR3 is TGTGCCAGCAGCTTAGCGGGGGAACACGAGCAGTACTTC.

The chain links TRBV7-2 to TRBJ2-2; D is ambiguous. The V gene lost 0 bases and the J gene lost 5 bases, with 10 bases spanning the gap. CDR3 length: 15 residues. Germline values: CDR1 SGHTA, CDR2 FQGNSA. CDR3 sequence: CASSLATLGTGELFF. The CDR3 nucleotides read TGTGCCAGCAGCTTAGCCACTCTCGGGACCGGGGAGCTGTTTTTT. The whole variable domain, filled in from reference TRBV7-2 and TRBJ2-2, reads GAGVSQSPSNKVTEKGKDVELRCDPISGHTALYWYRQSLGQGLEFLIYFQGNSAPDKSGLPSDRFSAERTGGSVSTLTIQRTQQEDSAVYLCASSLATLGTGELFFGEGSRLTVL.

J is TRBJ2-2 and V is TRBV28; D may be TRBD1 (6 bases). The CDR3 consists of 14 residues. V lost 6 bases and J lost 5, with 13 bases in between. Germline CDR1 is MDHEN and CDR2 is SYDVKM. The CDR3, as DNA: TGTGCCAGCAGGCGGACAGCCCAGACCGGGGAGCTGTTTTTT. Translating gives CASRRTAQTGELFF.

The chain is built from TRBV28 and TRBJ1-2; D perhaps matches TRBD1 (6 bases). The germline gives CDR1 MDHEN, CDR2 SYDVKM. V was cut by 5 bases and J by 6 bases, with 25 bases left in between. This CDR3 is built from 17 residues. The CDR3, as DNA: TGTGCCAGCAGTCCACATTGGGGGCTAACTAGGGAGGATGGCTACACCTTC. This sequence encodes CASSPHWGLTREDGYTF.

V and J are TRBV19 and TRBJ1-5; 7 bases are a match to TRBD1. The V segment lost 7 bases and the J segment 6 bases; nucleotides outside the gene matches: 9. The germline CDR1 and CDR2 sequences are LNHDA and SQIVND (reference sequence). The CDR3 runs to 14 residues. CDR3 sequence reads: CASTDRVAGQPQHF. DNA for the CDR3: TGTGCCAGTACTGACAGGGTCGCCGGTCAGCCCCAGCATTTT.

This chain uses TRBV11-2 with TRBJ2-7; either TRBD1 or TRBD2 may fit D (5 bases each). The CDR3 sequence is 13 residues long. Trimming removed 3 bases at V and 6 bases at J, with 12 bases between. CDR1 SGHAT and CDR2 FQNNGV come from the germline V gene. CDR3 region: CASSLGPLPEQYF. The CDR3, as DNA: TGTGCCAGCAGCTTGGGACCCCTCCCCGAGCAGTACTTC.

The chain recombines TRBV5-1 with TRBJ1-5; 12 nucleotides line up with TRBD1. Germline V CDR1 and CDR2: SGHRS, YFSETQ. With 4 bases clipped from V and 4 bases from J, the junction kept 6 bases outside the gene matches. This CDR3 contains 16 residues. CDR3 coding DNA: TGCGCCAGCAGCACAGGGACAGGGGGCGAGAATCAGCCCCAGCATTTT. It yields the protein CASSTGTGGENQPQHF.

As DNA, the CDR3 is TGTGCCAGCAGTTACTCCCAGCTTAACTATGGCTACACCTTC. It specifies CASSYSQLNYGYTF. J is TRBJ1-2 and V is TRBV6-5; no firm D call. Germline CDR1 and CDR2: MNHEY and SVGAGI. Trimming took 0 bases from V and 1 from J, leaving 6 bases between them. The CDR3 spans 14 residues.

This chain uses TRBV16 with TRBJ2-7; 7 nucleotides agree with TRBD2. The germline CDR1 and CDR2 sequences are KGHSY and FQNENV. The CDR3 is made up of 15 amino acids. V gave up 5 bases and J gave up 2 bases; unmatched junction bases: 9. This chain's CDR3 is CASSGDTAGPYEQYF. CDR3 nucleotide sequence: TGTGCCAGCAGCGGCGATACAGCGGGACCCTACGAGCAGTACTTC.

Comments on this clone: This sample also contains other DNA sequences that code for the same CDR3. This chain connects TRBV18 to TRBJ2-5; the D gene is possibly TRBD1 (6 bases). CDR1 is KGHSH, CDR2 LQKENI, per germline. The CDR3 sequence is 13 residues long. V was trimmed by 2 bases and J by 4 bases, leaving 8 bases between them. CDR3 sequence reads: CASSPGGGETQYF. The DNA for the CDR3 is TGTGCCAGCTCACCAGGGGGCGGAGAGACCCAGTACTTC. The full variable domain, in which reference TRBV18 and TRBJ2-5 provide the parts outside the CDR3, is NAGVMQNPRHLVRRRGQEARLRCSPMKGHSHVYWYRQLPEEGLKFMVYLQKENIIDESGMPKERFSAEFPKEGPSILRIQQVVRGDSAAYFCASSPGGGETQYFGPGTRLLVL.

This clone was detected only once. The CDR3, as DNA: TGTGCCACCGGGAGCGGGAGAGGCGCAGATACGCAGTATTTT. Translated, it gives CATGSGRGADTQYF. This chain connects TRBV6-5 to TRBJ2-3; the match to TRBD2 covers 8 bases. There are 14 residues in the CDR3. Germline-derived CDR1 and CDR2 are MNHEY and SVGAGI. Trimming took 10 bases from V and 4 from J; bases not matched to a gene: 10.

The chain is built from TRBV5-6 and TRBJ2-7; D call uncertain. Trimming removed 4 bases at V and 3 bases at J, with 11 bases between. In germline, CDR1 is SGHDT, CDR2 YYEEEE. CDR3 length: 13 residues. The CDR3: CASSPVGVYEQYF. CDR3 sequence (DNA): TGTGCCAGCAGCCCCGTGGGTGTCTACGAGCAGTACTTC. Full variable domain (rest looked up from reference TRBV5-6 and TRBJ2-7): DAGVTQSPTHLIKTRGQQVTLRCSPKSGHDTVSWYQQALGQGPQFIFQYYEEEERQRGNFPDRFSGHQFPNYSSELNVNALLLGDSALYLCASSPVGVYEQYFGPGTRLTVT.

Comments on this clone: This CDR3 is also generated by other DNA sequences in the sample. V usage is TRBV2 and J usage is TRBJ2-7, with 10 bases matching TRBD1. The CDR3 is made up of 14 amino acids. J gave up 4 bases and V 4 bases, and 4 bases lay outside the gene matches. Germline CDR1 is SNHLY and CDR2 is FYNNEI. The CDR3 spells CASSVDRGLYEQYF. The CDR3 coding sequence is TGTGCCAGCAGTGTTGACAGGGGGCTATACGAGCAGTACTTC.

DNA for the CDR3: TGTGCCAGCAGCTTTACACAGCTCAACACTGAAGCTTTCTTT. Amino acids: CASSFTQLNTEAFF. The chain carries TRBV11-2 and TRBJ1-1; D remains unclear. V was shortened by 3 bases and J by 2 bases, with 10 bases between the two germline ends. The CDR3 totals 14 residues. Germline assignment: CDR1 SGHAT and CDR2 FQNNGV.

The rearrangement joins TRBV10-3 to TRBJ2-1; 10 bases map to TRBD2. This CDR3 has 14 residues. CDR1 ENHRY and CDR2 SYGVKD come from the germline V gene. Trimming took 7 bases from V and 4 from J; bases not matched to a gene: 4. CDR3 region: CAIKAGLAYNEQFF. The CDR3 DNA follows: TGTGCCATCAAGGCGGGACTAGCGTACAATGAGCAGTTCTTC.